The 9 T cell receptor beta chains reported below all come from one sample, sequenced in a study of blood T cell repertoires in COVID-19. TCRdb keeps only in-frame clones here, not all; method: immunoSEQ multiplex PCR. The sample records over 250,000 clones, 80% to 95% being singletons. Sequencing used PBMCs or T cells enriched from blood (not recorded which). The source of these receptors is a woman younger than 45 who had recovered from COVID-19.

The chain combines TRBV19 with TRBJ2-7; D unclear. V lost 1 base and J 3 bases, leaving 7 bases between the germline ends. The germline V gene encodes CDR1 LNHDA and CDR2 SQIVND (reference sequence). The CDR3 sequence is 13 residues long. The CDR3, as DNA: TGTGCCAGTAGTATAGTTAACAGCTACGAGCAGTACTTC. As protein: CASSIVNSYEQYF.

The chain carries TRBV5-6 and TRBJ1-4; D perhaps matches TRBD1 (5 bases). Germline CDR1 is SGHDT and CDR2 is YYEEEE. Trimming left V 4 bases short and J 0 bases short, with 10 bases between. The CDR3 extends over 15 amino acids. The CDR3 coding sequence is TGTGCCAGCAGCCGGAGACAGACAACTAATGAAAAACTGTTTTTT. Translation: CASSRRQTTNEKLFF. The whole variable domain, remainder taken from reference TRBV5-6 and TRBJ1-4, is DAGVTQSPTHLIKTRGQQVTLRCSPKSGHDTVSWYQQALGQGPQFIFQYYEEEERQRGNFPDRFSGHQFPNYSSELNVNALLLGDSALYLCASSRRQTTNEKLFFGSGTQLSVL.

The chain joins TRBV11-2 to TRBJ2-1; 14 bases map to TRBD2. Looked up from germline, CDR1 is SGHAT and CDR2 is FQNNGV. Trimming took 5 bases from V and 7 from J; bases not matched to a gene: 4. The CDR3 spans 15 residues. The CDR3 spells CASSRLAGGHNEQFF. CDR3 bases: TGTGCCAGCAGCCGACTAGCGGGAGGGCATAATGAGCAGTTCTTC. The full variable domain, in which reference TRBV11-2 and TRBJ2-1 provide the parts outside the CDR3, is EAGVAQSPRYKIIEKRQSVAFWCNPISGHATLYWYQQILGQGPKLLIQFQNNGVVDDSQLPKDRFSAERLKGVDSTLKIQPAKLEDSAVYLCASSRLAGGHNEQFFGPGTRLTVL.

V gene TRBV19 combines with J gene TRBJ1-1; D is ambiguous. The germline V gene has CDR1 LNHDA and CDR2 SQIVND (reference sequence). The length of the CDR3 is 13 residues. V dropped 5 bases and J dropped 1 base, with 8 bases sitting between them. The CDR3 DNA reads TGTGCCAGTAGTCCGGTCACGAACACTGAAGCTTTCTTT. This gives the protein CASSPVTNTEAFF. Based on the CDR3 plus reference TRBV19 and TRBJ1-1, the full variable domain is DGGITQSPKYLFRKEGQNVTLSCEQNLNHDAMYWYRQDPGQGLRLIYYSQIVNDFQKGDIAEGYSVSREKKESFPLTVTSAQKNPTAFYLCASSPVTNTEAFFGQGTRLTVV.

The V and J genes are TRBV19 and TRBJ2-7, with 9 bases that match TRBD1. The CDR3 has 14 amino acids. Trimming removed 3 bases from V and 5 bases from J; junction bases left unmatched: 5. Germline CDR1 LNHDA, CDR2 SQIVND (reference sequence). CDR3 protein: CASSIGQGLDEQYF. Written as DNA, the CDR3 is TGTGCCAGTAGTATCGGACAGGGGCTAGACGAGCAGTACTTC.

The DNA of the CDR3 is TGTGCCAGCAGTTTTATTAACACCGGGGAGCTGTTTTTT. This gives the protein CASSFINTGELFF. The V call is TRBV27, the J call TRBJ2-2; D ambiguous. Germline values: CDR1 MNHEY, CDR2 SMNVEV (reference sequence). The length of the CDR3 is 13 residues. The V gene lost 3 bases and the J gene lost 2 bases, with 4 bases spanning the gap.

The chain employs TRBV25-1 and TRBJ1-3; D is unclear. The CDR3 covers 17 residues. Trimming removed 1 base from V and 1 base from J, with 14 bases in between. The germline V gene encodes CDR1 MGHDK and CDR2 SYGVNS. The CDR3 loop reads CASSELITNPSGNTIYF. CDR3 coding DNA: TGTGCCAGCAGTGAATTAATAACAAACCCTTCTGGAAACACCATATATTTT. The variable domain in full, completed from reference TRBV25-1 and TRBJ1-3, reads EADIYQTPRYLVIGTGKKITLECSQTMGHDKMYWYQQDPGMELHLIHYSYGVNSTEKGDLSSESTVSRIRTEHFPLTLESARPSHTSQYLCASSELITNPSGNTIYFGEGSWLTVV.

CDR3 in DNA: TGTGCCATCAGTGAGTCGACAGGGAATGGCTACACCTTC. Translated: CAISESTGNGYTF. This sequence joins TRBV10-3 and TRBJ1-2, with 7 bases identical to TRBD1. Germline values: CDR1 ENHRY, CDR2 SYGVKD. The CDR3 has 13 amino acids. Germline trimming cut 0 bases from V and 6 bases from J; bases unmatched to any gene: 1.

In regard to this clone: The junction departs from the called germline gene at one end, perhaps through a read error. The genes are TRBV15 and TRBJ2-7; 9 nucleotides match TRBD2. This CDR3 is 16 amino acids long. The germline gives CDR1 LNHNV, CDR2 YYDKDF (reference sequence). CDR3 protein: CATSRDRGTSSHEQYF. For the CDR3, the DNA is TGTGCCACCAGCAGAGATCGCGGGACTAGCTCCCACGAGCAGTACTTC.